The sequence of this TCR beta chain was determined in a study of cytomegalovirus exposure and HLA in healthy donors. The CDR3 runs 14 residues. The germline CDR1 and CDR2 sequences are SGHAT and FQNNGV. With 6 bases clipped from V and 0 bases from J, the junction kept 5 bases outside the gene matches. Study conclusions and caveats: A later analysis linked a missense DCLRE1C variant to TCR beta V- and J-gene trimming. High sensitivity and specificity were reportedly achieved when the classifier diagnosed cytomegalovirus status. Most CMV-associated TCR beta chains appeared HLA-restricted in a later analysis.

A remark on this clone: Its antigen is as yet unknown.

PCR employed 60 Vbeta and 13 Jbeta primers. Libraries were prepared by immunoSEQ multiplex PCR; TCRdb keeps only in-frame clonotypes and omits some of them. This sample has around 78,000 clones; around 70% occur once, and the top ten carry approximately 10%. The rearrangement uses TRBV11-2 and TRBJ2-7, with TRBD1 matching over 7 bases. This sequence was found in a woman aged 35 to 49 in good health and CMV-seropositive. Sequencing input: PBMCs. The CDR3 protein is CASRQGFSSYEQYF. The CDR3 DNA sequence: TGTGCCAGCAGACAGGGGTTCAGCTCCTACGAGCAGTACTTC.